This T cell receptor (beta chain) was sequenced in a study of cytomegalovirus exposure and HLA in healthy donors. Germline CDR1 SGHRS, CDR2 YFSETQ. The junction had 9 bases not matched to a gene; V was cut back by 0 bases and J by 4 bases. This CDR3 contains 17 residues. Note on this clone: Antigen unknown.

Study-level findings and limits: Most TCR sequences showed up rarely, but some public TCRs showed up in many donors. The study labeled 170 or so TCR beta chains cytomegalovirus-associated.

Sequenced by immunoSEQ multiplex PCR; TCRdb stores in-frame clones only, minus some. The table includes about 120,000 clones, roughly 89% detected once. Donors came from a validation cohort of fewer than 150 subjects, distinct from the first 666-subject cohort. The chain uses TRBV5-1 and TRBJ2-7; 11 positions agree with TRBD2. The sequencing input was PBMCs. The sequence was obtained from a woman aged 18-29 years in good health and CMV-seronegative. The CDR3 DNA reads TGCGCCAGCAGCTTGGAGTTCGGGACTAGCGGTTTTTACGAGCAGTACTTC. Translated, it gives CASSLEFGTSGFYEQYF.